This T cell receptor (beta chain) was recorded in a study of blood T cell repertoires in COVID-19. Study summary: Collection of acute and convalescent COVID-19 samples took place in the United States, Italy and Spain. PBMCs, B-cell-depleted T cells, or T cells provided the cDNA or gDNA that made up the material.

Unmatched junction bases numbered 9, after V lost 6 bases and J lost 7 bases. CDR1 and CDR2 from the germline V gene are MNHEY and SVGAGI. The CDR3 is 14 residues long. Authors' data handling: Estimated nucleated cell counts came from reference gene primer amplification. Sequencing used immunoSEQ multiplex PCR; TCRdb keeps in-frame clones, though not all of them. V and J calls and clone size come straight from that table; D and trimming were deduced from the DNA. The table has roughly 190,000 clones, around 89% seen once. The chain uses TRBV6-5 and TRBJ1-2, with 9 bases that match TRBD1. The receptor comes from a middle-aged man with active or convalescent COVID-19. Material for sequencing was peripheral blood. The CDR3 loop reads CASRPIETGGGYTF. In DNA, the CDR3 is TGTGCCAGCAGACCCATCGAGACAGGGGGTGGCTACACCTTC.